These 15 T cell receptor beta chains share one sample of origin, sequenced in a study of T-cell reconstitution after alpha-beta-depleted transplantation in children (dated by TCRdb to between 2015 and 2016). Library generation was performed with PCR. TCRdb shows the sequencer as Illumina HiSeq 2500. TCR library preparation used molecular barcoding, with unique molecular identifiers applied to normalize quantification of the TCRbeta repertoire. TCRdb reworked the public reads: Q25 trimming with fastp, MiXCR clone assembly, productive beta chains retained. All rows with the same CDR3 protein become a single entry with the most common DNA and genes. In all, the sample holds approximately 270,000 distinct CDR3 sequences, and about 24% of those were seen once. Jointly, the top ten make up around 4.8% of the sample. Interpreted using the paper, the treatment or condition label stands for: allogeneic hematopoietic cell transplantation with graft depleted of TCRalphabeta T cells and CD19 B cells.

Sequenced here: PBMCs, mostly from graft donor cells, sampled 360 days after TCRalphabeta/CD19-depleted stem cell transplant. Receptors were obtained from a female patient aged 2-10 years who had a stem cell transplant for congenital amegakaryocytic thrombocytopenia, so the T cells may come from the graft donor.

This clonotype was counted many times. The chain employs TRBV3-1 and TRBJ2-3; possible D gene TRBD2, 5 bases. Deletions cut 1 base from V and 2 bases from J, with 13 bases between. Germline loops: CDR1 LGHDT, CDR2 YNNKEL (reference sequence). The CDR3 spans 16 residues. As DNA, the CDR3 is TGTGCCAGCAGCCAAGGGACCGGACTTCCCACAGATACGCAGTATTTT. Translating gives CASSQGTGLPTDTQYF.

The table lists this clonotype with many counts. The rearrangement links TRBV29-1 to TRBJ2-1; a weak D match, TRBD2 (6 bases). Trimming stripped 4 bases from V and 0 bases from J, with 16 bases between. The CDR3 loop spans 16 amino acids. Germline-derived CDR1 and CDR2 are SQVTM and ANQGSEA. The CDR3 loop reads CSVGGLADSSYNEQFF. The CDR3 region has the DNA TGCAGCGTTGGGGGATTAGCGGATAGCTCCTACAATGAGCAGTTCTTC.

The table lists this clonotype with a few counts. The chain has TRBV29-1 and TRBJ2-2; no firm D call. This CDR3 contains 14 residues. Deletions cut 6 bases from V and 4 bases from J, with 15 bases between. The V gene's germline CDR1 is SQVTM and CDR2 ANQGSEA. The CDR3 DNA sequence: TGCAGCGTGGAGCCCTCCACATCCACCGGGGAGCTGTTTTTT. Translating gives CSVEPSTSTGELFF.

This clonotype was counted at least ten times. DNA of the CDR3: TGTGCCAGCAGCCCCCCCGGGGTGGGCTCTGGAAACACCATATATTTT. Translating gives CASSPPGVGSGNTIYF. J is TRBJ1-3 and V is TRBV6-1; D gene unclear. This CDR3 is built from 16 residues. V was cut by 6 bases and J by 0 bases, with 15 bases left in between. Germline V lookup: CDR1 MNHNS, CDR2 SASEGT.

The V and J genes are TRBV11-2 and TRBJ1-5; 7 nucleotides align to TRBD1. The ends lost 0 bases at V and 2 bases at J; junction bases unmatched: 13. The CDR3 extends over 19 amino acids. Germline V gene sequence: CDR1 SGHAT, CDR2 FQNNGV. This CDR3 reads CASSLDRRQGKKGNQPQHF. The CDR3 DNA reads TGTGCCAGCAGCTTAGATAGGAGACAGGGAAAGAAGGGCAATCAGCCCCAGCATTTT.

The chain is built from TRBV20-1 and TRBJ1-2, with no clear D. The CDR3 is made up of 13 amino acids. Germline V gene lookup returns CDR1 DFQATT and CDR2 SNEGSKA (reference sequence). Trimming left V 5 bases short and J 0 bases short, with 10 bases between. CDR3 loop: CSALFRPNYGYTF. The CDR3 DNA reads TGCAGTGCTTTATTTCGCCCTAACTATGGCTACACCTTC.

This clonotype occurred many times. The V call is TRBV24-1, the J call TRBJ2-3; TRBD1 aligns across 9 bases. V lost 3 bases, J lost 3 bases, and 3 bases stayed unmatched. The CDR3 is 15 amino acids. Germline V gene data show CDR1 as KGHDR and CDR2 as SFDVKD. CDR3 coding DNA: TGTGCCACCAGTGATACCGGGACAGGGACAGATACGCAGTATTTT. Translated: CATSDTGTGTDTQYF.

This chain joins TRBV25-1 and TRBJ2-1; D is undetermined. This CDR3 contains 10 residues. CDR1 is MGHDK, CDR2 SYGVNS, per germline. Trimming removed 5 bases from V and 5 bases from J, with 1 base in between. CDR3 DNA sequence: TGTGCCAGCAGTCACAATGAGCAGTTCTTC. Amino acid sequence: CASSHNEQFF.

CDR3 region: CASSVGTIYEQYF. DNA for the CDR3: TGCGCCAGCAGCGTCGGGACAATCTACGAGCAGTACTTC. This chain joins TRBV5-1 and TRBJ2-7; perhaps TRBD1 as D (6 bases). V was pared by 4 bases and J by 3 bases, with 11 bases between. Germline V gives CDR1 SGHRS, CDR2 YFSETQ. The CDR3 has 13 residues.

This clonotype was picked up a small number of times. This chain uses TRBV28 with TRBJ2-7; D ambiguous. The CDR3 totals 12 residues. V was shortened by 5 bases and J by 5 bases, with 10 bases between the two germline ends. Per the germline V gene, CDR1 is MDHEN and CDR2 is SYDVKM. The CDR3 sequence is CASSPARNEQYF. The CDR3 DNA reads TGTGCCAGCAGTCCTGCAAGGAACGAGCAGTACTTC.

The chain couples TRBV20-1 to TRBJ1-2; D is undetermined. From germline, CDR1 is DFQATT and CDR2 SNEGSKA (reference sequence). The V gene lost 5 bases and the J gene lost 2 bases, with 15 bases spanning the gap. The CDR3 length is 14 residues. The DNA for the CDR3 is TGCAGTGCTCGAAAATCTTCGATCAACTATGGCTACACCTTC. Translated: CSARKSSINYGYTF.

The sample holds a few counts of this clonotype. The J gene is TRBJ2-1, the V gene TRBV28; D perhaps matches TRBD2 (6 bases). The CDR3 consists of 14 residues. The germline V gene encodes CDR1 MDHEN and CDR2 SYDVKM. V gave up 7 bases and J gave up 4 bases, with 14 bases separating them. CDR3 in DNA: TGTGCCAGCACCACCGGGACTGTATACAATGAGCAGTTCTTC. Translating it yields CASTTGTVYNEQFF.

Here the CDR3 reads CASSQDHGGSGNTIYF. The CDR3 DNA sequence: TGCGCCAGCAGCCAAGATCACGGAGGCTCTGGAAACACCATATATTTT. This chain joins TRBV4-3 and TRBJ1-3; D gene uncertain. In germline, CDR1 is LGHNA, CDR2 YSLEER. V dropped 0 bases and J dropped 0 bases, with 9 bases sitting between them. The length of the CDR3 is 16 residues.

The J gene is TRBJ1-1, the V gene TRBV5-5; TRBD1 might be the D (5 bases). The V gene lost 3 bases and the J gene lost 2 bases, with 14 bases spanning the gap. The germline gives CDR1 SGHKS, CDR2 YYEKEE (reference sequence). The CDR3 length is 15 residues. The CDR3 here is CASSWGGSDNTEAFF. For the CDR3, the DNA is TGTGCCAGCAGCTGGGGGGGGTCGGATAACACTGAAGCTTTCTTT.

The rearrangement links TRBV6-1 to TRBJ2-2, with D possibly called TRBD1 or TRBD2 (6 bases each). Trimming stripped 4 bases from V and 2 bases from J, with 14 bases between. This CDR3 spans 16 amino acids. Germline V gives CDR1 MNHNS, CDR2 SASEGT. DNA of the CDR3: TGTGCCAGCAGTGTTAACGGGGGCCGAAACACCGGGGAGCTGTTTTTT. It specifies CASSVNGGRNTGELFF.